These T cell receptor beta chains were read from a single sample in a study of shared T cell receptors in the human thymus. Sequencing used immunoSEQ multiplex PCR; TCRdb keeps in-frame clones, though not all of them. The sample records about 660,000 clones, roughly 88% being singletons. This same sample was also part of a study on human thymus T cells.

Input material: thymocytes. The receptors stem from a boy under three years old with a congenital heart defect. CDR3s include the opening cysteine and the closing phenylalanine or tryptophan. The order of the fields is D gene, CDR3 length, J gene, clone size, V gene, CDR3 protein, CDR3 DNA. A D gene is named only where the DNA matches it firmly. Clone size appears in some rows only: once, few, many, or a class for an expanded clone.

>TRBD1|17|TRBJ2-7|once|TRBV11-2
CASSLEPPGQGTHEQYF
TGTGCCAGCAGCTTAGAGCCCCCGGGACAGGGTACGCACGAGCAGTACTTC
>.|15|TRBJ1-2|once|TRBV18
CASSPSGKGKDGYTF
TGTGCCAGCTCACCATCAGGGAAGGGGAAGGATGGCTACACCTTC
>.|17|TRBJ2-7|.|TRBV18
CASSPIRGRRVSAEQYF
TGTGCCAGCTCACCCATTAGAGGCAGGCGGGTCTCGGCGGAGCAGTACTTC
>.|15|TRBJ2-5|.|TRBV25-1
CASSGQPEAQETQYF
TGTGCCAGCAGTGGACAGCCCGAAGCCCAAGAGACCCAGTACTTC
>.|17|TRBJ2-7|.|TRBV10-3
CAISESAGRTIPYEQYF
TGTGCCATCAGTGAGTCAGCAGGGAGGACTATCCCCTACGAGCAGTACTTC
>.|13|TRBJ2-7|.|TRBV27
CASSFRHMYEQYF
TGTGCCAGCAGCTTTCGTCACATGTACGAGCAGTACTTC
>.|15|TRBJ2-1|.|TRBV28
CASSLMPAQVDEQFF
TGTGCCAGCAGTTTAATGCCGGCACAGGTTGATGAGCAGTTCTTC
>.|16|TRBJ2-1|.|TRBV11-3
CASSENRGGLSDEQFF
TGTGCCAGCAGTGAGAATAGAGGGGGATTAAGCGATGAGCAGTTCTTC
>.|12|TRBJ1-1|once|TRBV30
CAWKRENTEAFF
TGTGCCTGGAAACGGGAGAACACTGAAGCTTTCTTT
>TRBD2|14|TRBJ2-7|.|TRBV6-5
CASSYSGRGGEQYF
TGTGCCAGCAGTTACAGCGGGAGAGGCGGCGAGCAGTACTTC
>TRBD2|17|TRBJ2-3|.|TRBV4-3
CASSHRTSGRGTDTQYF
TGCGCCAGCAGCCATCGGACTAGCGGGAGGGGGACAGATACGCAGTATTTT
>TRBD1|16|TRBJ2-6|once|TRBV9
CASSADRETGANVLTF
TGTGCCAGCAGCGCGGACAGGGAGACCGGGGCCAACGTCCTGACTTTC
>.|17|TRBJ1-3|.|TRBV4-1
CASSQDLGRGPGNTIYF
TGCGCCAGCAGCCAAGATCTTGGGAGGGGACCTGGAAACACCATATATTTT
>TRBD1|17|TRBJ2-1|.|TRBV28
CASSFPRDRAHYNEQFF
TGTGCCAGCAGTTTTCCCCGGGACAGGGCACACTACAATGAGCAGTTCTTC
>TRBD2|17|TRBJ2-1|.|TRBV2
CASMLAGAGSGSNEQFF
TGTGCCAGCATGCTGGCGGGAGCCGGATCGGGAAGTAATGAGCAGTTCTTC
>TRBD1|14|TRBJ1-1|.|TRBV25-1
CASTRTGGKTEAFF
TGTGCCAGCACCCGGACAGGGGGCAAGACTGAAGCTTTCTTT
>TRBD1|14|TRBJ2-7|once|TRBV18
CASSPDRGPHEQYF
TGTGCCAGCTCGCCGGACAGGGGGCCCCACGAGCAGTACTTC
>.|11|TRBJ2-7|.|TRBV20-1
CSATGVYEQYF
TGCAGTGCTACAGGGGTGTACGAGCAGTACTTC
>.|12|TRBJ2-7|.|TRBV10-3
CAISGPEYEQYF
TGTGCCATCAGTGGTCCTGAGTACGAGCAGTACTTC
>.|16|TRBJ2-1|once|TRBV2
CASQLVALAGYNEQFF
TGTGCCAGCCAACTCGTCGCACTAGCAGGTTACAATGAGCAGTTCTTC
>TRBD1|16|TRBJ2-7|once|TRBV6-5
CASSYLPRQGAAEQYF
TGTGCCAGCAGTTACCTCCCCCGGCAGGGGGCGGCCGAGCAGTACTTC
>.|15|TRBJ1-1|.|TRBV5-1
CASSPSAPEGSEAFF
TGCGCCAGCAGCCCTTCGGCCCCTGAGGGTTCTGAAGCTTTCTTT
>TRBD2|17|TRBJ2-7|once|TRBV4-2
CASSQGWGGVWGYEQYF
TGTGCCAGCAGCCAAGGATGGGGGGGGGTATGGGGCTACGAGCAGTACTTC
>.|16|TRBJ2-3|few|TRBV25-1
CASSEEFVVGTDTQYF
TGTGCCAGCAGTGAAGAATTTGTAGTGGGCACAGATACGCAGTATTTT
>.|14|TRBJ2-2|.|TRBV6-4
CASSVRGGTGELFF
TGTGCCAGCAGTGTCAGGGGCGGCACCGGGGAGCTGTTTTTT
>.|15|TRBJ1-3|.|TRBV30
CAWTPGLAGPNSIYF
TGTGCCTGGACCCCGGGGCTAGCGGGTCCCAACTCCATATATTTT
>TRBD2|16|TRBJ2-5|.|TRBV9
CASSAGWRERGETQYF
TGTGCCAGCAGCGCCGGGTGGCGGGAGCGGGGAGAGACCCAGTACTTC
>.|14|TRBJ1-4|.|TRBV5-3
CARSDERINEKLFF
TGTGCCAGAAGCGACGAGAGGATTAATGAAAAACTGTTTTTT
>.|15|TRBJ1-2|.|TRBV15
CATSRAMGINYGYTF
TGTGCCACCAGCAGAGCGATGGGCATAAACTATGGCTACACCTTC
>TRBD1|15|TRBJ2-2|.|TRBV13
CASSFYRGNIGELFF
TGTGCCAGCAGCTTTTACAGGGGGAACATCGGGGAGCTGTTTTTT
>.|15|TRBJ1-2|.|TRBV5-4
CASSLSGGGAYGYTF
TGTGCCAGCAGCTTGTCTGGGGGAGGCGCCTATGGCTACACCTTC
>.|15|TRBJ2-7|.|TRBV7-2
CASSRKTRLSYEQYF
TGTGCCAGCAGCCGTAAGACTAGGCTCTCCTACGAGCAGTACTTC
>.|14|TRBJ2-1|.|TRBV4-3
CASSQEIGMNEQFF
TGCGCCAGCAGCCAAGAGATCGGTATGAATGAGCAGTTCTTC
>.|13|TRBJ1-1|.|TRBV30
CAWNYRGDTEAFF
TGTGCCTGGAACTATCGCGGGGACACTGAAGCTTTCTTT
>.|15|TRBJ2-7|.|TRBV27
CASSLKASDSYEQYF
TGTGCCAGCAGTTTAAAGGCTAGCGACTCCTACGAGCAGTACTTC
>.|14|TRBJ2-7|once|TRBV28
CASSLLTGTYEQYF
TGTGCCAGCAGTTTATTGACGGGAACTTACGAGCAGTACTTC
>.|15|TRBJ2-7|.|TRBV6-5
CASSYSIEPSYEQYF
TGTGCCAGCAGTTACTCGATAGAACCCTCCTACGAGCAGTACTTC
>.|24|TRBJ1-4|.|TRBV27
CASSSRDPLMKNCFLAVLDEKLFF
.
>TRBD1|20|TRBJ2-5|.|TRBV10-3
CAIRRDRGSIAGAGQETQYF
TGTGCCATCAGGCGGGACAGGGGATCGATTGCGGGAGCGGGCCAAGAGACCCAGTACTTC
>.|15|TRBJ1-3|few|TRBV5-6
CASSLARAGGNTIYF
TGTGCCAGCAGCTTGGCCAGGGCAGGGGGAAACACCATATATTTT
>.|16|TRBJ1-2|.|TRBV27
CASSPRRDWGDYGYTF
TGTGCCAGCAGTCCCCGCCGGGATTGGGGTGACTATGGCTACACCTTC
>TRBD2|19|TRBJ2-6|.|TRBV4-3
CASSQELPGRGTGANVLTF
TGCGCCAGCAGCCAAGAGTTGCCTGGGCGGGGGACTGGGGCCAACGTCCTGACTTTC